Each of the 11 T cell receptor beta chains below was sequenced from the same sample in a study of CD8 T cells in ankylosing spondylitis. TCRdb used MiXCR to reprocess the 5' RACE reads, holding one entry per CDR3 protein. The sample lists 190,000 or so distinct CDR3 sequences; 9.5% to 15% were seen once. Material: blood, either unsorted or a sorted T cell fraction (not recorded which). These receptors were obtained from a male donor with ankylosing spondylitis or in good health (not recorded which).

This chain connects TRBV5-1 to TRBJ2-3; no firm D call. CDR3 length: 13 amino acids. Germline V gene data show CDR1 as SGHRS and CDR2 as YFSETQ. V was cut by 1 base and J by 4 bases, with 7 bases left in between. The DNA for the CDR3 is TGCGCCAGCAGCTTGTACAGTGCAGATACGCAGTATTTT. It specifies CASSLYSADTQYF.

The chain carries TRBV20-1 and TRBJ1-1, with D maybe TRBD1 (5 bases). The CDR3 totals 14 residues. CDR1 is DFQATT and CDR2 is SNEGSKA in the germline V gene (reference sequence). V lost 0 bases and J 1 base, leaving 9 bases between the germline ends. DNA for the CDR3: TGCAGTGCTAGAGACATTGACAGGAACACTGAAGCTTTCTTT. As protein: CSARDIDRNTEAFF.

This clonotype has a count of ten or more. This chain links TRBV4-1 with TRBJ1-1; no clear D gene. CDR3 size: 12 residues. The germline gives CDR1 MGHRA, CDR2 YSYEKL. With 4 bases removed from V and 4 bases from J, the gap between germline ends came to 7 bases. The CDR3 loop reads CASSRAGTEAFF. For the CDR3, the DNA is TGCGCCAGCAGCCGCGCCGGCACTGAAGCTTTCTTT.

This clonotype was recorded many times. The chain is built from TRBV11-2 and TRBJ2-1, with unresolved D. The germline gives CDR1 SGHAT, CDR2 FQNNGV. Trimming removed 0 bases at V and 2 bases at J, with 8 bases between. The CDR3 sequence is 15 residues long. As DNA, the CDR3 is TGTGCCAGCAGCTTAGATCCCGGTGCCTACAATGAGCAGTTCTTC. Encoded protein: CASSLDPGAYNEQFF.

The chain's CDR3 is CASSYESSGRADEQFF. The DNA of the CDR3 is TGTGCCAGCAGTTACGAATCTTCCGGGAGGGCCGATGAGCAGTTCTTC. The chain is built from TRBV6-5 and TRBJ2-1, with 8 bases that match TRBD2. V dropped 2 bases and J dropped 8; count of bases not matched to a gene: 11. CDR3 size: 16 residues. Germline V gene sequence: CDR1 MNHEY, CDR2 SVGAGI.

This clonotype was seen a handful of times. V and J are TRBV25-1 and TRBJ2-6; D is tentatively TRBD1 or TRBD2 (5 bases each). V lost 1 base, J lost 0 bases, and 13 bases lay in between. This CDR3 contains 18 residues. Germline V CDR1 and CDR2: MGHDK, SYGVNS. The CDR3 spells CASSEFEGLSSGANVLTF. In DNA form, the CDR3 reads TGTGCCAGCAGTGAATTTGAGGGGTTGAGCTCTGGGGCCAACGTCCTGACTTTC.

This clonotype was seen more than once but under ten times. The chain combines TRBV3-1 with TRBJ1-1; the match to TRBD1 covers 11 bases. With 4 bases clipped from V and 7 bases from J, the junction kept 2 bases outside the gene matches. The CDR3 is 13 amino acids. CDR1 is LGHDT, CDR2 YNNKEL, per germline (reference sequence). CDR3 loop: CASSPGTGGEAFF. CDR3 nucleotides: TGTGCCAGCAGCCCCGGGACAGGGGGTGAAGCTTTCTTT.

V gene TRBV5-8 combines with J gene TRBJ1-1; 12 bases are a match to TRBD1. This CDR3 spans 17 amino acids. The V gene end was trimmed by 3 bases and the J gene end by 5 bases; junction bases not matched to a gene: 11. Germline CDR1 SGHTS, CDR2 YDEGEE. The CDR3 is CASSSGTGGAGETEAFF. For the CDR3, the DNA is TGTGCCAGCAGCTCTGGGACAGGGGGCGCAGGAGAGACTGAAGCTTTCTTT.

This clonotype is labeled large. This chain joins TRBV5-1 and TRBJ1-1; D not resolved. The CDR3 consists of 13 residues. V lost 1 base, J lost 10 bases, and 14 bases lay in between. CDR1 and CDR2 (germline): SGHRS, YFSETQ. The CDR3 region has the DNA TGCGCCAGCAGCTTGCTGGGCGGGGATCTAGCTTTCTTT. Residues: CASSLLGGDLAFF.

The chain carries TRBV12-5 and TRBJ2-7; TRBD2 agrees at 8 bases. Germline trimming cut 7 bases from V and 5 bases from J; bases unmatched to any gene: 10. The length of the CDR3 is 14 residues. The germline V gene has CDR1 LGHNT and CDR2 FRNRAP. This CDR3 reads CASAMGLVGNEQYF. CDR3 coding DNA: TGTGCTAGTGCGATGGGACTAGTGGGGAACGAGCAGTACTTC.

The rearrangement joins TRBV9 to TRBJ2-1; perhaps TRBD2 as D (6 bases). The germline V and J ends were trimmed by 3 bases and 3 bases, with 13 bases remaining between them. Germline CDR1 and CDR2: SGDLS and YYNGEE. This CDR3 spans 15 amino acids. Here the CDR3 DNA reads TGTGCCAGCAGCGCAGCCGGGACTCTCTACAATGAGCAGTTCTTC. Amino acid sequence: CASSAAGTLYNEQFF. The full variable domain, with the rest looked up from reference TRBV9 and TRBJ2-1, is DSGVTQTPKHLITATGQRVTLRCSPRSGDLSVYWYQQSLDQGLQFLIQYYNGEERAKGNILERFSAQQFPDLHSELNLSSLELGDSALYFCASSAAGTLYNEQFFGPGTRLTVL.